These 21 T cell receptor beta chains originate from one sample sequenced in a study of cytomegalovirus exposure and HLA in healthy donors. Both 60 Vbeta primers and 13 Jbeta primers went into the PCR. Generated by immunoSEQ multiplex PCR, the TCRdb table keeps only in-frame clones and is missing some. The table records some 180,000 clones, roughly 13% of them present only once. Sequenced material: PBMCs. The receptors were sampled from a man between 50 and 59 years old in good health and CMV-seropositive.

The chain recombines TRBV6-6 with TRBJ1-2; the match to TRBD1 covers 10 bases. The V gene end was trimmed by 4 bases and the J gene end by 4 bases; junction bases not matched to a gene: 6. Germline CDR1 reads MNHNY; CDR2 reads SVGAGI (reference sequence). This CDR3 is 15 amino acids long. The CDR3 DNA sequence: TGTGCCAGCAGTTTACGACAGGGGGCTGGCTATGGCTACACCTTC. This encodes CASSLRQGAGYGYTF.

This clone was detected only a few times. The sample has other DNA sequences that encode this CDR3 too. CDR3 coding DNA: TGTGCCAGCAGCCCCCAAACTGAAGCTTTCTTT. Translating gives CASSPQTEAFF. This sequence joins TRBV9 and TRBJ1-1; no definite D call. V dropped 4 bases and J dropped 5 bases, with 6 bases sitting between them. There are 11 residues in the CDR3. CDR1 and CDR2 from the germline V gene are SGDLS and YYNGEE.

This chain joins TRBV7-9 and TRBJ2-7; 7 bases fit TRBD2. This CDR3 has 14 amino acids. Per the germline V gene, CDR1 is SEHNR and CDR2 is FQNEAQ (reference sequence). V lost 4 bases to trimming and J lost 1 base; unmatched junction nucleotides: 4. The CDR3 loop reads CASSSAGLSYEQYF. The CDR3 nucleotides read TGTGCCAGCAGCTCCGCGGGACTATCCTACGAGCAGTACTTC.

This clone was observed a few times. Other DNA sequences of this sample code for an identical CDR3. The chain employs TRBV28 and TRBJ1-1; no clear D gene. The CDR3 consists of 14 residues. The V and J ends lost 4 bases and 0 bases respectively, with 9 bases between them. Germline V gene data show CDR1 as MDHEN and CDR2 as SYDVKM. CDR3: CASSSGGMNTEAFF. The CDR3 region has the DNA TGTGCCAGCAGTTCGGGCGGGATGAACACTGAAGCTTTCTTT.

The table lists this clone with a few counts. The chain recombines TRBV4-2 with TRBJ2-3; 9 nucleotides match TRBD2. The CDR3 covers 16 residues. The V gene end was trimmed by 1 base and the J gene end by 6 bases; junction bases not matched to a gene: 8. From germline, CDR1 is LGHNA and CDR2 YNFKEQ. The CDR3 protein is CASSQATRGGPDTQYF. Written as DNA, the CDR3 is TGTGCCAGCAGCCAAGCGACGCGGGGGGGGCCCGATACGCAGTATTTT.

The table lists this clone with a few counts. Other nucleotide sequences from this sample produce the same CDR3. The J gene is TRBJ2-7, the V gene TRBV7-9; no firm D call. CDR1 is SEHNR, CDR2 FQNEAQ, per germline (reference sequence). V lost 2 bases to trimming and J lost 3 bases, with 5 bases between them. The CDR3 sequence is 12 residues long. This chain's CDR3 is CASSLNSYEQYV. The CDR3 DNA is TGTGCCAGCAGCTTAAACAGCTACGAGCAGTACGTC.

The chain has TRBV6-1 and TRBJ1-2; 10 bases line up with TRBD1. V dropped 8 bases and J dropped 4; count of bases not matched to a gene: 7. Looked up from germline, CDR1 is MNHNS and CDR2 is SASEGT. CDR3 length equals 14 residues. CDR3 protein: CASRPGQGRYGYTF. CDR3 sequence (DNA): TGTGCCAGCCGACCGGGACAGGGGCGCTATGGCTACACCTTC.

A few counts support this clone. This rearrangement joins TRBV9 to TRBJ1-3; D gene unclear. The germline gives CDR1 SGDLS, CDR2 YYNGEE. The CDR3 loop spans 17 amino acids. The ends were cut back, 0 bases at V and 3 bases at J, with 16 bases in the middle. CDR3 coding DNA: TGTGCCAGCAGCGTAGGGTCCGGGATACGAGGTGGAAACACCATATATTTT. Translated: CASSVGSGIRGGNTIYF.

This clone was picked up a small number of times. The rearrangement links TRBV5-6 to TRBJ2-7, with TRBD2 as a possible D gene (6 bases). This CDR3 has 15 residues. The germline V and J ends were trimmed by 4 bases and 0 bases, with 14 bases remaining between them. The germline V gene encodes CDR1 SGHDT and CDR2 YYEEEE. The CDR3 DNA follows: TGTGCCAGCAGCAAAGCGCGGGGTGGCTCCTACGAGCAGTACGTC. Translated: CASSKARGGSYEQYV.

This chain uses TRBV6-4 with TRBJ2-1, with 7 bases aligning to TRBD2. Germline-derived CDR1 and CDR2 are MRHNA and SNTAGT. J was trimmed by 0 bases and V by 4 bases; bases with no gene match: 3. The CDR3 is 15 amino acids. The CDR3 region is CASSARTSSYNEQFF. CDR3 DNA sequence: TGTGCCAGCAGTGCCCGGACTAGCTCCTACAATGAGCAGTTCTTC.

This clone was observed a handful of times. The gene calls are TRBV10-1 and TRBJ2-5; D is perhaps TRBD1 (5 bases). V was cut by 10 bases and J by 4 bases, with 13 bases left in between. Germline values: CDR1 WNHNN, CDR2 SYGVQD (reference sequence). The length of the CDR3 is 12 residues. For the CDR3, the DNA is TGCGCCACTCAGGGTTGGGGAGAGACCCAGTACTTC. Protein sequence: CATQGWGETQYF.

The chain recombines TRBV28 with TRBJ2-3; 10 bases line up with TRBD2. Germline trimming cut 3 bases from V and 2 bases from J; bases unmatched to any gene: 2. This CDR3 spans 15 amino acids. Germline-derived CDR1 and CDR2 are MDHEN and SYDVKM. The CDR3 nucleotides read TGTGCCAGCAGTTTGACTAGCGGGCCCACAGATACGCAGTATTTT. This codes for CASSLTSGPTDTQYF.

This clone has just a few counts. This rearrangement joins TRBV12-5 to TRBJ1-5; TRBD1 agrees at 9 bases. Per germline, CDR1 LGHNT and CDR2 FRNRAP. This CDR3 spans 17 amino acids. Germline trimming cut 4 bases from V and 6 bases from J; bases unmatched to any gene: 13. In nucleotides, the CDR3 is TGTGCTAGTGGTTCTGATTCCGGGACAGGGCTTTCTCAGCCCCAGCATTTT. Residues: CASGSDSGTGLSQPQHF.

The CDR3 region has the DNA TGTGCCAGCAGTGTGGGGGGGAGAGGGGGCTATGGCTACACCTTC. It encodes CASSVGGRGGYGYTF. The rearrangement uses TRBV6-5 and TRBJ1-2, with a possible D match to TRBD1 (6 bases). CDR1 MNHEY and CDR2 SVGAGI come from the germline V gene. The CDR3 loop spans 15 amino acids. Trimming cost V 5 bases and J 4 bases, with 17 bases left between them.

This rearrangement joins TRBV27 to TRBJ2-7; possible D gene TRBD2, 5 bases. CDR1 and CDR2 from the germline V gene are MNHEY and SMNVEV (reference sequence). This CDR3 comprises 14 residues. Trimming shortened V by 8 bases and J by 2 bases, and 16 bases separated the two germline ends. The CDR3 protein is CASPLTGFPYEQYV. In DNA, the CDR3 is TGTGCCAGCCCATTAACGGGGTTTCCCTACGAGCAGTACGTC.

The chain links TRBV19 to TRBJ1-3; tentative D call: TRBD1 (5 bases). This CDR3 is 15 amino acids long. Germline CDR1 LNHDA, CDR2 SQIVND (reference sequence). V lost 1 base and J 0 bases, leaving 7 bases between the germline ends. The CDR3 sequence is CASSIAGDSGNTIYF. For the CDR3, the DNA is TGTGCCAGTAGTATAGCGGGGGACTCTGGAAACACCATATATTTT.

The rearrangement joins TRBV28 to TRBJ2-3; 9 bases line up with TRBD2. CDR1 and CDR2 from the germline V gene are MDHEN and SYDVKM. The trim removed 5 bases at V and 1 base at J, leaving 10 bases unmatched. The CDR3 is 17 amino acids. The CDR3 coding sequence is TGTGCCAGCAGTCCCCCGGCCGCGGGGGGGCGCACAGATACGCAGTATTTT. Its translation: CASSPPAAGGRTDTQYF.

This clone came up a few times. The chain links TRBV7-9 to TRBJ1-1; weak D call: TRBD1 (5 bases). Trimming took off 7 bases at V and 4 bases at J, with 16 bases between the two ends. The CDR3 covers 14 residues. CDR1 is SEHNR and CDR2 is FQNEAQ in the germline V gene (reference sequence). This chain's CDR3 is CASTPGGLGTEAFF. CDR3 nucleotides: TGTGCCAGCACCCCGGGGGGGTTGGGCACTGAAGCTTTCTTT.

The CDR3 DNA reads TGTGCCAGCAGCTTTGGGGGCTTCACCTACAATGAGCAGTTCTTC. Protein: CASSFGGFTYNEQFF. The V and J genes are TRBV5-4 and TRBJ2-1; D may be TRBD1 (6 bases). This CDR3 has 15 residues. Per the germline V gene, CDR1 is SGHNT and CDR2 is YYREEE (reference sequence). Trimming took off 2 bases at V and 2 bases at J, with 11 bases between the two ends.

The genes are TRBV5-1 and TRBJ2-3; TRBD1 agrees at 9 bases. This CDR3 is 15 amino acids long. Germline V CDR1 and CDR2: SGHRS, YFSETQ. J was trimmed by 4 bases and V by 4 bases; bases with no gene match: 7. The CDR3 coding sequence is TGCGCCAGCAGCGTGGGACAGGGTGGTGCAGATACGCAGTATTTT. Residues: CASSVGQGGADTQYF.

This clone was detected a few times. The chain recombines TRBV11-3 with TRBJ1-1; 12 nucleotides match TRBD1. The CDR3 extends over 15 amino acids. V gave up 3 bases and J gave up 6 bases; unmatched junction bases: 5. The germline V gene encodes CDR1 SGHNT and CDR2 YENEEA. CDR3 amino acids: CASSFRDRGLAEAFF. The DNA for the CDR3 is TGTGCCAGCAGCTTCCGGGACAGGGGGCTCGCTGAAGCTTTCTTT.